This T cell receptor (beta chain) originates from a study of T-cell memory formation after mild COVID-19. Using its own MiXCR run on the 5' RACE reads, TCRdb lists one record per CDR3 protein. The sample carries 470,000 or so distinct CDR3 sequences, roughly 25% recorded once. This clonotype was seen only a few times. The ends were cut back, 3 bases at V and 1 base at J, with 7 bases in the middle. Germline-derived CDR1 and CDR2 are DFQATT and SNEGSKA (reference sequence). This CDR3 has 12 residues. The chain has TRBV20-1 and TRBJ2-7; D unclear. The source is an adult woman who had mild COVID-19 (a few samples of this study predate the infection). Cell type and time point are not known. Sequencing was carried out using PBMCs or a T cell subset sorted from them (not recorded which). In DNA, the CDR3 is TGCAGTGCTAGCGCCATTTCCTACGAGCAGTACTTC. Encoded protein: CSASAISYEQYF.